These 2 T cell receptor beta chains came from one sample sequenced in a study of T cell responses to AZD1222 COVID-19 vaccine. This table comes from immunoSEQ multiplex PCR, and its TCRdb copy is limited to in-frame clones, with some not included. The data show fewer than 200,000 clones, with more than 90% seen just once and less than 3% held by the top ten. The input for sequencing was peripheral blood, taken on day 0 of AZD1222 vaccination. All receptors derive from an adult in good health.

This clone came up a few times. The CDR3 sequence: CASSSASSDYVYEQYF. The CDR3 DNA follows: TGCGCCAGCAGCTCCGCTTCATCGGACTACGTCTACGAGCAGTACTTC. The J gene is TRBJ2-7, the V gene TRBV5-1; D perhaps matches TRBD2 (6 bases). V gave up 3 bases and J gave up 3 bases, with 19 bases separating them. The CDR3 sequence is 16 residues long. Looked up from germline, CDR1 is SGHRS and CDR2 is YFSETQ.

The J gene is TRBJ2-5, the V gene TRBV10-2; possibly TRBD2 for D (6 bases). V lost 6 bases to trimming and J lost 2 bases, with 16 bases between them. Germline CDR1 WSHSY, CDR2 SAAADI. CDR3 length equals 15 residues. This chain's CDR3 is CASRGRDSRQETQYF. CDR3 nucleotides: TGCGCCAGCAGGGGCCGGGACTCGAGACAAGAGACCCAGTACTTC.